This TCR beta chain came from a study of cytomegalovirus exposure and HLA in healthy donors. The PCR ran on 60 Vbeta and 13 Jbeta primers. Sequencing was performed with immunoSEQ multiplex PCR; in TCRdb, only in-frame clones are kept and a portion is missing. Of roughly 240,000 clones listed, around 76% are singletons. The V end was cut by 7 bases, the J end by 8 bases, with 14 bases between. Looked up from germline, CDR1 is SQVTM and CDR2 is ANQGSEA. This CDR3 spans 11 amino acids. Input material: PBMCs. The chain uses TRBV29-1 and TRBJ1-1, with D unresolved. This TCR derives from a woman between 35 and 50 years old in good health and CMV-seropositive. CDR3 sequence: CSAPGSGEAFF. In DNA form, the CDR3 reads TGCAGCGCTCCTGGGTCGGGGGAAGCTTTCTTT.